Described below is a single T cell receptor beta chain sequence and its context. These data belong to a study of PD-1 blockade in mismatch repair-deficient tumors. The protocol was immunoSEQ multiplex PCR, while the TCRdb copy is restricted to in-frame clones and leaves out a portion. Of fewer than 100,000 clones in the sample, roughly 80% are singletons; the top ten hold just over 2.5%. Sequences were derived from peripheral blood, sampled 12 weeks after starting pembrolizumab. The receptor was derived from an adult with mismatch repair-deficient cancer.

The CDR3 loop reads CASSDRLAGGSSEQFF. As DNA, the CDR3 is TGTGCCAGCAGCGACCGACTAGCGGGAGGGTCGAGTGAGCAGTTCTTC. The chain is built from TRBV7-3 and TRBJ2-1; 14 nucleotides line up with TRBD2. J was trimmed by 9 bases and V by 5 bases; bases with no gene match: 9. The germline CDR1 and CDR2 sequences are SGHTA and FQGTGA. The CDR3 sequence is 16 residues long.